This TCR beta chain was captured in a study of T-cell memory formation after mild COVID-19. The germline gives CDR1 ENHRY, CDR2 SYGVKD. V lost 3 bases and J lost 2, with 8 bases in between. The CDR3 runs 14 residues. Constant-segment-primed 5'RACE gave TCR alpha and TCR beta cDNA libraries with sample barcodes and UMIs. TCRdb passed the 5' RACE reads through MiXCR, listing each CDR3 protein once. The sample contains fewer than 600,000 distinct CDR3 sequences, less than 25% of which appear only once. Points from the study as a whole: The authors left the SARS-CoV-2 specificity of second-wave clones peaking on day 37 unconfirmed. The CD4+ clones that contracted clustered mainly within CM and EM, and the CD8+ clones concentrated in EMRA. The appearance of some responding clones in pre-infection memory suggested that cross-reactive memory joined.

This clonotype was observed a few times. Its antigen remains unidentified. V usage is TRBV10-3 and J usage is TRBJ1-5; possibly TRBD1 for D (6 bases). This sequence originates from an adult woman who had mild COVID-19 (a few samples of this study predate the infection). Cell type and time point are not known. Source material: PBMCs or a T cell subset sorted from them (not recorded which). In DNA, the CDR3 is TGTGCCATCAGTGAAAGACAGGGCAATCAGCCCCAGCATTTT. This translates into CAISERQGNQPQHF.